One sample yielded the 30 T cell receptor beta chains listed below, sequenced in a study of a mutant IDH1 vaccine in newly diagnosed glioma. This table comes from immunoSEQ multiplex PCR, and its TCRdb copy is limited to in-frame clones, with some not included. The sample lists roughly 38,000 clones; roughly 89% were seen once. Time point defined: baseline, week 1 (first vaccination visit). Treatment denoted: pre-vaccination baseline after standard-of-care therapy. The sample in question was PBMCs, obtained from a glioma patient treated with radiotherapy, temozolomide or both. The receptors were gathered from a man aged 18 to 29 with glioma.

There are a few counts of this clone. The rearrangement joins TRBV29-1 to TRBJ2-2, with 7 bases identical to TRBD2. V was pared by 6 bases and J by 5 bases, with 0 bases of the junction left unmatched. Germline V lookup: CDR1 SQVTM, CDR2 ANQGSEA. This CDR3 has 11 residues. The CDR3 DNA reads TGCAGCGTGGGGGGGACCGGGGAGCTGTTTTTT. Protein sequence: CSVGGTGELFF.

The chain recombines TRBV7-2 with TRBJ2-4, with D unresolved. V lost 6 bases, J lost 5 bases, and 11 bases lay in between. The CDR3 runs to 13 residues. The germline V gene has CDR1 SGHTA and CDR2 FQGNSA. CDR3 region: CASRSVGENIQYF. As DNA, the CDR3 is TGTGCCAGCAGATCCGTTGGAGAAAACATTCAGTACTTC.

The chain couples TRBV9 to TRBJ2-2; D remains ambiguous. Between the trimmed V and J ends, which lost 2 bases and 0 bases, there was a span of 8 bases. This CDR3 spans 15 amino acids. The germline gives CDR1 SGDLS, CDR2 YYNGEE. The CDR3 DNA reads TGTGCCAGCAGCGTCACCTTGACGAACACCGGGGAGCTGTTTTTT. Its translation: CASSVTLTNTGELFF.

The V and J genes are TRBV30 and TRBJ2-4, with TRBD2 identical over 7 bases. Germline V gene data show CDR1 as GTSNPN and CDR2 as SVGIG (reference sequence). J lost 2 bases, V lost 0 bases, and 13 bases had no gene match. CDR3 size: 18 residues. CDR3 nucleotides: TGTGCCTGGAGTGTCCCGGCGGTTGGGGGGGAGTCCAAAAACATTCAGTACTTC. Its translation is CAWSVPAVGGESKNIQYF.

CDR3 sequence (DNA): TGCAGCGTGAGGTACTCTGGAAACACCATATATTTT. This translates into CSVRYSGNTIYF. V gene TRBV29-1 combines with J gene TRBJ1-3; no clear D. This CDR3 is 12 amino acids long. The ends were cut back, 6 bases at V and 0 bases at J, with 6 bases in the middle. CDR1 and CDR2 (germline): SQVTM, ANQGSEA.

This chain joins TRBV7-2 and TRBJ2-3, with D possibly being TRBD1 (6 bases). V was trimmed by 0 bases and J by 2 bases, leaving 12 bases between them. From germline, CDR1 is SGHTA and CDR2 FQGNSA. This CDR3 has 16 amino acids. The CDR3 DNA sequence: TGTGCCAGCAGCTTAGCGGCAGGGGCATTCACAGATACGCAGTATTTT. Translation gives CASSLAAGAFTDTQYF.

The chain uses TRBV5-4 and TRBJ2-5; D unresolved. This CDR3 is 11 amino acids long. Trimming shortened V by 0 bases and J by 7 bases, and 4 bases separated the two germline ends. CDR1 SGHNT and CDR2 YYREEE come from the germline V gene (reference sequence). CDR3 in amino acids: CASSLAGTQYF. CDR3 nucleotide sequence: TGTGCCAGCAGCTTGGCGGGGACCCAGTACTTC.

The chain couples TRBV4-3 to TRBJ2-7; D is unclear. Germline CDR1 reads LGHNA; CDR2 reads YSLEER. This CDR3 is built from 12 residues. Trimming cost V 3 bases and J 6 bases, with 9 bases left between them. The DNA for the CDR3 is TGCGCCAGCAGCCAGGGGAAGGGCGAGCAGTACTTC. This translates into CASSQGKGEQYF.

In its sample, this clone was seen a few times. The rearrangement joins TRBV5-1 to TRBJ2-7; D gene uncertain. The V end lost 2 bases, the J end lost 2 bases, and 8 bases lay between the germline ends. The CDR3 runs 13 residues. Germline V gives CDR1 SGHRS, CDR2 YFSETQ. The CDR3 protein is CASSFKATYEQYF. CDR3 DNA sequence: TGCGCCAGCAGCTTCAAGGCCACCTACGAGCAGTACTTC.

V gene TRBV4-2 combines with J gene TRBJ2-7, with no clear D. The CDR3 is 13 residues long. V was trimmed by 2 bases and J by 7 bases, leaving 12 bases between them. CDR1 is LGHNA and CDR2 is YNFKEQ in the germline V gene. CDR3 in DNA: TGTGCCAGCAGCCAATGGTTTGGAGAAGAGCAGTACTTC. Protein: CASSQWFGEEQYF.

The chain couples TRBV4-3 to TRBJ2-1; D is undetermined. The germline V and J ends were trimmed by 0 bases and 5 bases, with 8 bases remaining between them. There are 14 residues in the CDR3. In germline, CDR1 is LGHNA, CDR2 YSLEER. In nucleotides, the CDR3 is TGCGCCAGCAGCCAAGAAATGGGAAACAATGAGCAGTTCTTC. Residues: CASSQEMGNNEQFF.

The count of this clone is one. The chain uses TRBV7-9 and TRBJ1-4; D unclear. Per the germline V gene, CDR1 is SEHNR and CDR2 is FQNEAQ (reference sequence). The CDR3 contains 13 residues. V lost 7 bases, J lost 0 bases, and 6 bases lay in between. This CDR3 is CASIGATNEKLFF. CDR3 in DNA: TGTGCCAGCATTGGCGCAACTAATGAAAAACTGTTTTTT.

The rearrangement links TRBV4-3 to TRBJ2-4, with D perhaps matching TRBD1 or TRBD2 (6 bases each). V lost 0 bases and J lost 0, with 15 bases in between. The length of the CDR3 is 18 residues. Germline V lookup: CDR1 LGHNA, CDR2 YSLEER. The CDR3 spells CASSQDRMGGEAKNIQYF. In nucleotides, the CDR3 is TGCGCCAGCAGCCAAGATCGAATGGGGGGCGAAGCCAAAAACATTCAGTACTTC.

This chain uses TRBV5-1 with TRBJ2-7; D gene ambiguous. This CDR3 is built from 15 residues. V shed 0 bases and J shed 0 bases, with 10 bases lying between them. Germline loops: CDR1 SGHRS, CDR2 YFSETQ. In DNA, the CDR3 is TGCGCCAGCAGCTTGGTCGAACTCCCCTCCTACGAGCAGTACTTC. Its protein is CASSLVELPSYEQYF.

V usage is TRBV2 and J usage is TRBJ1-1, with TRBD1 identical over 7 bases. Germline CDR1 and CDR2: SNHLY and FYNNEI. The CDR3 contains 14 residues. The J segment lost 6 bases and the V segment lost 8 bases, leaving 12 bases of the junction unmatched. In DNA form, the CDR3 reads TGTGCCAGCCACTACCAGGGGGAGAGGGCTGAAGCTTTCTTT. Its translation: CASHYQGERAEAFF.

The chain employs TRBV4-2 and TRBJ1-2, with 8 bases fitting TRBD1. Unmatched junction bases numbered 8, after V lost 0 bases and J lost 8 bases. CDR3 size: 15 residues. Germline CDR1 LGHNA, CDR2 YNFKEQ. The CDR3 is CASSQEGGQGRGYTF. The CDR3, as DNA: TGTGCCAGCAGCCAAGAGGGAGGACAGGGTCGAGGCTACACCTTC.

V usage is TRBV7-2 and J usage is TRBJ2-6; the match to TRBD1 covers 8 bases. V lost 5 bases, J lost 4 bases, and 4 bases stayed unmatched. CDR3 length: 15 residues. Germline V lookup: CDR1 SGHTA, CDR2 FQGNSA. CDR3 loop: CASSTQGAGANVLTF. The DNA of the CDR3 is TGTGCCAGCAGCACCCAGGGGGCCGGGGCCAACGTCCTGACTTTC.

This clone was seen just once. V gene TRBV5-4 combines with J gene TRBJ2-3; 12 bases are a match to TRBD2. V was clipped by 3 bases and J by 14 bases; unmatched bases: 10. Looked up from germline, CDR1 is SGHNT and CDR2 is YYREEE (reference sequence). The length of the CDR3 is 14 residues. The chain's CDR3 is CASSSGGLAGPRYF. CDR3 nucleotide sequence: TGTGCCAGCAGCTCGGGGGGACTAGCGGGTCCTCGGTATTTT.

The chain is built from TRBV4-2 and TRBJ2-2; D remains unclear. Trimming cost V 4 bases and J 6 bases, with 21 bases left between them. CDR1 LGHNA and CDR2 YNFKEQ come from the germline V gene. This CDR3 has 17 amino acids. The CDR3 nucleotides are TGTGCCAGCAGCCCCGGTTCAAGAAGACCCTCACCCGGGGAGCTGTTTTTT. It is translated as CASSPGSRRPSPGELFF.

The chain combines TRBV5-6 with TRBJ2-1, with TRBD2 matching 10 bases. The length of the CDR3 is 16 residues. The V segment lost 2 bases and the J segment 4 bases; nucleotides outside the gene matches: 6. Germline-derived CDR1 and CDR2 are SGHDT and YYEEEE. The CDR3 is CASSLELAGRYNEQFF. CDR3 in DNA: TGTGCCAGCAGCTTAGAACTAGCGGGACGTTACAATGAGCAGTTCTTC.

The rearrangement uses TRBV5-4 and TRBJ2-2, with D hard to call. V lost 1 base to trimming and J lost 1 base, with 5 bases between them. CDR3 size: 14 residues. CDR1 is SGHNT and CDR2 is YYREEE in the germline V gene (reference sequence). The CDR3 reads CASSLQGNTGELFF. The CDR3 DNA follows: TGTGCCAGCAGCTTGCAAGGGAACACCGGGGAGCTGTTTTTT. The full variable domain, in which reference TRBV5-4 and TRBJ2-2 provide the parts outside the CDR3, is ETGVTQSPTHLIKTRGQQVTLRCSSQSGHNTVSWYQQALGQGPQFIFQYYREEENGRGNFPPRFSGLQFPNYSSELNVNALELDDSALYLCASSLQGNTGELFFGEGSRLTVL.

The chain uses TRBV5-4 and TRBJ2-5, with a possible D match to TRBD1 (6 bases). CDR1 SGHNT and CDR2 YYREEE come from the germline V gene (reference sequence). Trimming cost V 4 bases and J 2 bases, with 15 bases left between them. The CDR3 runs to 15 residues. CDR3 in DNA: TGTGCCAGCAGCGGTACAGGGCTCGGACAAGAGACCCAGTACTTC. Translation gives CASSGTGLGQETQYF.

The gene calls are TRBV5-4 and TRBJ1-2, with 9 bases identical to TRBD1. The CDR3 loop spans 13 amino acids. Germline trimming cut 4 bases from V and 4 bases from J; bases unmatched to any gene: 2. CDR1 is SGHNT, CDR2 YYREEE, per germline (reference sequence). Here the CDR3 reads CASSMDRGYGYTF. DNA of the CDR3: TGTGCCAGCAGCATGGACAGGGGCTATGGCTACACCTTC.

This CDR3 is CASSPGTAPGLADTGELFF. The CDR3, as DNA: TGTGCCAGCAGCCCCGGGACAGCACCGGGACTAGCGGACACCGGGGAGCTGTTTTTT. V gene TRBV9 combines with J gene TRBJ2-2, with TRBD2 identical over 11 bases. This CDR3 is built from 19 residues. The ends lost 4 bases at V and 3 bases at J; junction bases unmatched: 14. Germline CDR1 is SGDLS and CDR2 is YYNGEE. The full variable domain, in which reference TRBV9 and TRBJ2-2 provide the parts outside the CDR3, is DSGVTQTPKHLITATGQRVTLRCSPRSGDLSVYWYQQSLDQGLQFLIQYYNGEERAKGNILERFSAQQFPDLHSELNLSSLELGDSALYFCASSPGTAPGLADTGELFFGEGSRLTVL.

The chain recombines TRBV7-2 with TRBJ1-5; no definite D call. CDR3 length: 13 residues. V dropped 5 bases and J dropped 6 bases, with 11 bases sitting between them. Germline CDR1 and CDR2: SGHTA and FQGNSA. The CDR3, as DNA: TGTGCCAGCAGCCTTCGTGGCGGTCAGCCCCAGCATTTT. Amino acid sequence: CASSLRGGQPQHF. Variable domain in full (rest from reference TRBV7-2 and TRBJ1-5): GAGVSQSPSNKVTEKGKDVELRCDPISGHTALYWYRQSLGQGLEFLIYFQGNSAPDKSGLPSDRFSAERTGGSVSTLTIQRTQQEDSAVYLCASSLRGGQPQHFGDGTRLSIL.

J is TRBJ2-3 and V is TRBV7-9; 7 nucleotides line up with TRBD2. The CDR3 spans 15 residues. Germline-derived CDR1 and CDR2 are SEHNR and FQNEAQ (reference sequence). J gave up 4 bases and V 10 bases, and 14 bases lay outside the gene matches. The CDR3 reads CATREREGRADTQYF. The DNA for the CDR3 is TGTGCCACCCGAGAGAGGGAGGGGAGGGCAGATACGCAGTATTTT.

The V call is TRBV10-1, the J call TRBJ2-7; 12 nucleotides match TRBD1. The V segment lost 11 bases and the J segment 6 bases; nucleotides outside the gene matches: 14. Germline CDR1 reads WNHNN; CDR2 reads SYGVQD (reference sequence). The CDR3 has 15 amino acids. The CDR3 region has the DNA TGCGCCTTCCGGATGGTGGGGACAGGGGGCGCCGAGCAGTACTTC. This codes for CAFRMVGTGGAEQYF.

The chain recombines TRBV5-1 with TRBJ2-5; the D gene could be TRBD1 or TRBD2 (5 bases each). Trimming stripped 4 bases from V and 3 bases from J, with 13 bases between. The CDR3 totals 14 residues. Germline V gene data show CDR1 as SGHRS and CDR2 as YFSETQ. CDR3 DNA sequence: TGCGCCAGCAGCCTGGGACCCCGAGAAGAGACCCAGTACTTC. Its protein is CASSLGPREETQYF. The full variable domain, in which reference TRBV5-1 and TRBJ2-5 provide the parts outside the CDR3, is KAGVTQTPRYLIKTRGQQVTLSCSPISGHRSVSWYQQTPGQGLQFLFEYFSETQRNKGNFPGRFSGRQFSNSRSEMNVSTLELGDSALYLCASSLGPREETQYFGPGTRLLVL.

V gene TRBV5-1 combines with J gene TRBJ1-4, with D perhaps TRBD1 (5 bases). Trimming took 2 bases from V and 3 from J, leaving 11 bases between them. The CDR3 runs to 15 residues. Germline assignment: CDR1 SGHRS and CDR2 YFSETQ. The CDR3, as DNA: TGCGCCAGCAGCTTAGATACAGGCCCTAATGAAAAACTGTTTTTT. Amino acid sequence: CASSLDTGPNEKLFF.

This clone has a single count. V is TRBV6-5 and J is TRBJ1-1, with D possibly TRBD1 on 5 matching bases. The CDR3 contains 14 residues. Trimming stripped 0 bases from V and 3 bases from J, with 8 bases between. Looked up from germline, CDR1 is MNHEY and CDR2 is SVGAGI. As DNA, the CDR3 is TGTGCCAGCAGTTACTCGTGGGGGGACACTGAAGCTTTCTTT. Protein product: CASSYSWGDTEAFF.